The 17 T cell receptor beta chains below all came from one sample that was sequenced in a study of blood T cell repertoires in COVID-19. Libraries were prepared by immunoSEQ multiplex PCR; TCRdb keeps only in-frame clonotypes and omits some of them. The repertoire holds some 73,000 clones, with approximately 85% as singletons. The material sequenced was peripheral blood. All receptors come from a woman older than 75 with active or convalescent COVID-19.

This clone was seen once. The J gene is TRBJ2-1, the V gene TRBV2; 7 bases line up with TRBD1. The CDR3 contains 15 residues. Losses at the gene ends were 7 bases for V and 0 bases for J; bases not matched to a gene: 6. CDR1 is SNHLY and CDR2 is FYNNEI in the germline V gene. This chain's CDR3 is CASMRGGPSYNEQFF. DNA of the CDR3: TGTGCCAGCATGCGAGGGGGCCCCTCCTACAATGAGCAGTTCTTC.

This sequence joins TRBV3-1 (or the pseudogene TRBV3-2) and TRBJ2-3; 10 positions match TRBD2. The CDR3 has 17 residues. Germline values: CDR1 LGHDT, CDR2 YNNKEL (reference sequence). V trimming: 3 bases; J trimming: 2 bases; junction bases outside the gene matches: 8. Written as DNA, the CDR3 is TGTGCCAGCAGCCAGGTTCTAGCGGGGGTTTACACAGATACGCAGTATTTT. It specifies CASSQVLAGVYTDTQYF.

V is TRBV7-9 and J is TRBJ1-3; D remains ambiguous. Germline V gene sequence: CDR1 SEHNR, CDR2 FQNEAQ (reference sequence). Trimming took off 2 bases at V and 3 bases at J, with 11 bases between the two ends. CDR3 length equals 15 residues. The chain's CDR3 is CASSLQNSFGNTIYF. The CDR3 DNA follows: TGTGCCAGCAGCTTACAAAATAGCTTTGGAAACACCATATATTTT. The complete variable domain, with remaining parts taken from reference TRBV7-9 and TRBJ1-3, reads DTGVSQNPRHKITKRGQNVTFRCDPISEHNRLYWYRQTLGQGPEFLTYFQNEAQLEKSRLLSDRFSAERPKGSFSTLEIQRTEQGDSAMYLCASSLQNSFGNTIYFGEGSWLTVV.

The V gene is TRBV11-2, the J gene TRBJ1-2, with D possibly TRBD1 on 6 matching bases. Per the germline V gene, CDR1 is SGHAT and CDR2 is FQNNGV. V was pared by 3 bases and J by 4 bases, with 15 bases between. There are 15 residues in the CDR3. The CDR3 DNA follows: TGTGCCAGCAGCTTCGCAGGGGCTTTCGCCTATGGCTACACCTTC. Amino acid sequence: CASSFAGAFAYGYTF.

The CDR3 spells CASSPLPIANTGELFF. CDR3 nucleotides: TGTGCCAGCTCACCGTTGCCTATTGCGAACACCGGGGAGCTGTTTTTT. The gene calls are TRBV18 and TRBJ2-2; no clear D. V was clipped by 3 bases and J by 0 bases, with 11 bases between them. CDR1 KGHSH and CDR2 LQKENI come from the germline V gene. The CDR3 is 16 residues long.

The V call is TRBV28, the J call TRBJ1-6; D is uncertain. V was pared by 3 bases and J by 0 bases, with 18 bases between. Germline lookup yields CDR1 MDHEN and CDR2 SYDVKM. This CDR3 region has 19 residues. CDR3 residues: CASSFQVGVLSSYNSPLHF. DNA for the CDR3: TGTGCCAGCAGTTTTCAGGTCGGGGTCCTCAGCTCCTATAATTCACCCCTCCACTTT. The whole variable domain, filled in from reference TRBV28 and TRBJ1-6, reads DVKVTQSSRYLVKRTGEKVFLECVQDMDHENMFWYRQDPGLGLRLIYFSYDVKMKEKGDIPEGYSVSREKKERFSLILESASTNQTSMYLCASSFQVGVLSSYNSPLHFGNGTRLTVT.

V is TRBV5-1 and J is TRBJ1-5; 8 bases line up with TRBD1. With V trimmed by 4 bases and J by 5 bases, 2 bases remained unmatched. This CDR3 contains 13 residues. Germline assignment: CDR1 SGHRS and CDR2 YFSETQ. The CDR3 is CASSKDRDQPQHF. CDR3 nucleotide sequence: TGCGCCAGCAGCAAGGACAGGGATCAGCCCCAGCATTTT.

The rearrangement joins TRBV5-1 to TRBJ2-1, with 8 bases matching TRBD2. Germline-derived CDR1 and CDR2 are SGHRS and YFSETQ. V was clipped by 4 bases and J by 4 bases; unmatched bases: 13. The CDR3 sequence is 17 residues long. The CDR3 bases are TGCGCCAGCAGCCTTAGATTAGCGGGGACAATTTACAATGAGCAGTTCTTC. Encoded protein: CASSLRLAGTIYNEQFF.

The table lists this clone with a count of one. The CDR3 spells CASSFTGTNTEAFF. DNA of the CDR3: TGTGCCAGCAGCTTTACAGGGACGAACACTGAAGCTTTCTTT. The gene calls are TRBV7-9 and TRBJ1-1; possibly TRBD1 for D (6 bases). CDR3 length equals 14 residues. Germline V gene lookup returns CDR1 SEHNR and CDR2 FQNEAQ (reference sequence). V gave up 3 bases and J gave up 1 base, with 9 bases separating them.

V usage is TRBV18 and J usage is TRBJ1-2, with a possible D match to TRBD1 (6 bases). Germline CDR1 and CDR2: KGHSH and LQKENI. Trimming pared 3 bases from V and 6 bases from J, leaving 20 bases between. This CDR3 has 16 amino acids. For the CDR3, the DNA is TGTGCCAGCTCACCCAGGGACGGACAGCGAAGAAATGGCTACACCTTC. It codes for CASSPRDGQRRNGYTF.

The chain recombines TRBV7-2 with TRBJ1-1; D uncertain. The CDR3 is 13 amino acids. Germline V gene data show CDR1 as SGHTA and CDR2 as FQGNSA. Deletions cut 3 bases from V and 7 bases from J, with 12 bases between. Here the CDR3 DNA reads TGTGCCAGCAGCTTGATCGGAGCAGATGAAGCTTTCTTT. Translation gives CASSLIGADEAFF.

The V and J genes are TRBV6-5 and TRBJ1-4, with D unclear. This CDR3 region has 15 residues. Germline CDR1 MNHEY, CDR2 SVGAGI. V was cut by 0 bases and J by 8 bases, with 13 bases left in between. CDR3 sequence reads: CASSYSNPQQEKLFF. The DNA for the CDR3 is TGTGCCAGCAGTTACTCGAATCCTCAACAGGAAAAACTGTTTTTT.

The chain is built from TRBV19 and TRBJ1-2, with D maybe TRBD1 (6 bases). The germline V gene has CDR1 LNHDA and CDR2 SQIVND (reference sequence). This CDR3 has 15 residues. V was trimmed by 0 bases and J by 4 bases, leaving 12 bases between them. The CDR3 sequence: CASSIDRSRGYGYTF. DNA for the CDR3: TGTGCCAGTAGTATAGATCGGAGCAGGGGCTATGGCTACACCTTC. The full variable domain, in which reference TRBV19 and TRBJ1-2 provide the parts outside the CDR3, is DGGITQSPKYLFRKEGQNVTLSCEQNLNHDAMYWYRQDPGQGLRLIYYSQIVNDFQKGDIAEGYSVSREKKESFPLTVTSAQKNPTAFYLCASSIDRSRGYGYTFGSGTRLTVV.

The genes are TRBV7-9 and TRBJ1-4, with unresolved D. Trimming left V 2 bases short and J 8 bases short, with 15 bases between. The V gene's germline CDR1 is SEHNR and CDR2 FQNEAQ (reference sequence). This CDR3 region has 15 residues. The CDR3, as DNA: TGTGCCAGCAGCTTAAGTAGCCCGTCTAGGGAAAAACTGTTTTTT. It yields the protein CASSLSSPSREKLFF.

The chain links TRBV5-6 to TRBJ2-1; TRBD2 matches 8 bases. Germline lookup yields CDR1 SGHDT and CDR2 YYEEEE. The CDR3 contains 15 residues. Trimming removed 4 bases from V and 9 bases from J; junction bases left unmatched: 12. DNA for the CDR3: TGTGCCAGCAGCCTATCCGGGACTAGTTCCTCTGAGCAGTTCTTC. This gives the protein CASSLSGTSSSEQFF.

The chain links TRBV28 to TRBJ2-7; D is possibly TRBD1 (6 bases). This CDR3 comprises 14 residues. In germline, CDR1 is MDHEN, CDR2 SYDVKM. V was pared by 8 bases and J by 2 bases, with 16 bases between. The DNA of the CDR3 is TGTGCCAGCGGGGAACAGGGCACCCCCTACGAGCAGTACTTC. This sequence encodes CASGEQGTPYEQYF.

This clone appeared a single time. The chain recombines TRBV4-3 with TRBJ2-7; D remains ambiguous. The CDR3 spans 14 residues. Germline V lookup: CDR1 LGHNA, CDR2 YSLEER. V lost 0 bases and J lost 7, with 13 bases in between. CDR3 bases: TGCGCCAGCAGCCAAGATTGGGCAAGTGGGGAGCAGTACTTC. It specifies CASSQDWASGEQYF.